This T cell receptor beta chain was documented in a study of blood T cell repertoires in COVID-19. The repertoire was sequenced with immunoSEQ multiplex PCR; TCRdb's copy has only in-frame clones and lacks some. The sample contains roughly 350,000 clones, 75% to 90% of which appear only once. V trimming: 3 bases; J trimming: 5 bases; junction bases outside the gene matches: 5. Germline V gives CDR1 MNHNY, CDR2 SVGAGI (reference sequence). This CDR3 is 16 amino acids long. The clonotype comes from a woman in her fifties or sixties with COVID-19, enrolled during active disease. The sequenced sample consisted of peripheral blood. V and J are TRBV6-6 and TRBJ2-1, with 12 bases fitting TRBD2. The CDR3, as DNA: TGTGCCAGCAGTTATCTACTAGCGGGAGGCAACAATGAGCAGTTCTTC. Protein product: CASSYLLAGGNNEQFF.